Listed below are T cell receptor beta chains from one sample, sequenced in a study of shared clonotypes between healthy human individuals. TCRdb's table, derived via immunoSEQ multiplex PCR, lists solely in-frame clones and lacks some. The table has hundreds of thousands of clones, roughly 70% seen once. The sample taken for sequencing was memory CD4+ T cells sorted from blood. The receptors here all came from a woman in her twenties or thirties in good health. CDR3s include the opening cysteine and the closing phenylalanine or tryptophan. D genes are given only for firm matches. The size of a clone is reported for some rows only, either as once, few or many, or as a class for expanded clones.

v_call: TRBV2; j_call: TRBJ2-3; clone_size: -; d_call: TRBD2; cdr3_nt: TGTGCCAGCAGTGGAGGGGGGACTAGCGGGAATACGCAGTATTTT; cdr3_aa: CASSGGGTSGNTQYF
v_call: TRBV5-4; j_call: TRBJ2-1; clone_size: -; d_call: -; cdr3_nt: TGTGCCAGCAGTTCTACTCCGCGCGGGGGCAGCTCCTACAATGAGCAGTTCTTC; cdr3_aa: CASSSTPRGGSSYNEQFF
v_call: TRBV7-2; j_call: TRBJ1-1; clone_size: -; d_call: TRBD1; cdr3_nt: TGTGCCAGCAGCTCAGGACAGGATACTGAAGCTTTCTTT; cdr3_aa: CASSSGQDTEAFF
v_call: TRBV5-1; j_call: TRBJ1-4; clone_size: -; d_call: -; cdr3_nt: TGCGCCAGCAGCTCGGACACACCAACTAATGAAAAACTGTTTTTT; cdr3_aa: CASSSDTPTNEKLFF
v_call: TRBV4-1; j_call: TRBJ2-2; clone_size: -; d_call: TRBD1; cdr3_nt: TGCGCCAGCAGCCAACCCGGGACAGGGGACACCGGGGAGCTGTTTTTT; cdr3_aa: CASSQPGTGDTGELFF
v_call: TRBV6-1; j_call: TRBJ1-3; clone_size: -; d_call: -; cdr3_nt: TGTGCCAGCAGTGAAGCGCTTGGGGGCCCTGGAAACACCATATATTTT; cdr3_aa: CASSEALGGPGNTIYF
v_call: TRBV25-1; j_call: TRBJ2-7; clone_size: -; d_call: TRBD2; cdr3_nt: TGTGCCAGCAGTGATAAGGCGGGAGGCCCGGGGTACGAGCAGTACTTC; cdr3_aa: CASSDKAGGPGYEQYF
v_call: TRBV10-1; j_call: TRBJ1-2; clone_size: -; d_call: -; cdr3_nt: TGCGCCAGCAGTGAGTCGAACAGTTTGAAGGGCTACACCTTC; cdr3_aa: CASSESNSLKGYTF
v_call: TRBV7-8; j_call: TRBJ2-5; clone_size: -; d_call: -; cdr3_nt: TGTGCCAGCAGCTTCATACAAGAGACCCAGTACTTC; cdr3_aa: CASSFIQETQYF
v_call: TRBV5-1; j_call: TRBJ1-4; clone_size: -; d_call: -; cdr3_nt: TGCGCCAGCAGCCCGGTGGGGGCAGGTGAAAAACTGTTTTTT; cdr3_aa: CASSPVGAGEKLFF
v_call: TRBV5-1; j_call: TRBJ2-1; clone_size: -; d_call: TRBD1; cdr3_nt: TGCGCCAGCAGCCCTAGGACAGGGAACCATGAGCAGTTCTTC; cdr3_aa: CASSPRTGNHEQFF
v_call: TRBV25-1; j_call: TRBJ2-2; clone_size: few; d_call: TRBD2; cdr3_nt: TGTGCCAGCCGGACTAGCGGGTCCGGGGAGCTGTTTTTT; cdr3_aa: CASRTSGSGELFF
v_call: TRBV6-5; j_call: TRBJ2-7; clone_size: -; d_call: -; cdr3_nt: TGTGCCAGCCTAACCCCACAGGGAAACGAGCAGTACTTC; cdr3_aa: CASLTPQGNEQYF
v_call: TRBV9; j_call: TRBJ1-1; clone_size: -; d_call: -; cdr3_nt: TGTGCCAGCAGCCTGGGAGGGGCAGGCACTGAAGCTTTCTTT; cdr3_aa: CASSLGGAGTEAFF
v_call: TRBV28; j_call: TRBJ2-1; clone_size: -; d_call: -; cdr3_nt: TGTGCCAGCAGTTTCGGTTTGACAGTCGCACACAATGAGCAGTTCTTC; cdr3_aa: CASSFGLTVAHNEQFF
v_call: TRBV28; j_call: TRBJ2-1; clone_size: -; d_call: TRBD1; cdr3_nt: TGTGCCAGCAGTTTGATTTTCTTCGGCAGTCCAGGGGGCAATGAGCAGTTCTTC; cdr3_aa: CASSLIFFGSPGGNEQFF
v_call: TRBV6-6; j_call: TRBJ1-5; clone_size: -; d_call: -; cdr3_nt: TGTGCCAGCAGTTACGTGGATAGCAATCAGCCCCAGCATTTT; cdr3_aa: CASSYVDSNQPQHF
v_call: TRBV12-5; j_call: TRBJ1-2; clone_size: -; d_call: -; cdr3_nt: TGTGCTAGTGGTTTGGGACCGTATGGCTACACCTTC; cdr3_aa: CASGLGPYGYTF
v_call: TRBV6-9; j_call: TRBJ1-4; clone_size: -; d_call: -; cdr3_nt: TGTGCCAGCAGTCCTTACAGGTCGAATAATGAAAAACTGTTTTTT; cdr3_aa: CASSPYRSNNEKLFF
v_call: TRBV28; j_call: TRBJ2-3; clone_size: few; d_call: TRBD2; cdr3_nt: TGTGCCAGCAATCTAGCGGGAGGCTTGGATACGCAGTATTTT; cdr3_aa: CASNLAGGLDTQYF
v_call: TRBV2; j_call: TRBJ1-5; clone_size: -; d_call: -; cdr3_nt: TGTGCCAGCAGTGGCGGGCCCGGAGGGAATCAGCCCCAGCATTTT; cdr3_aa: CASSGGPGGNQPQHF
v_call: TRBV7-9; j_call: TRBJ2-5; clone_size: -; d_call: -; cdr3_nt: TGTGCCAGCAGCTTAGGGGGGCGCGGAGGAGGAGAGACCCAGTACTTC; cdr3_aa: CASSLGGRGGGETQYF
v_call: TRBV6-5; j_call: TRBJ2-1; clone_size: -; d_call: -; cdr3_nt: TGTGCCAGCAGTACCCTAGGCGGGAAGGTCGGAGAGCAGTTCTTC; cdr3_aa: CASSTLGGKVGEQFF
v_call: TRBV7-2; j_call: TRBJ2-7; clone_size: -; d_call: -; cdr3_nt: TGTGCCAGCAGCTTCAATCTGGAGGGGGGCACCTACGAGCAGTACTTC; cdr3_aa: CASSFNLEGGTYEQYF
v_call: TRBV5-6; j_call: TRBJ2-1; clone_size: few; d_call: -; cdr3_nt: TGTGCCAGCAGCTTGGACAGGGGGCTAGCGGGTAACGAGCAGTTCTTC; cdr3_aa: CASSLDRGLAGNEQFF
v_call: TRBV29-1; j_call: TRBJ2-6; clone_size: -; d_call: -; cdr3_nt: TGCAGCGTTGGGGTCAGGGTATCTACTGGGGCCAACGTCCTGACTTTC; cdr3_aa: CSVGVRVSTGANVLTF
v_call: TRBV27; j_call: TRBJ2-5; clone_size: -; d_call: -; cdr3_nt: TGTGCCAGCAGTTTCGGCGTGTCCGAGACCCAGTACTTC; cdr3_aa: CASSFGVSETQYF
v_call: TRBV5-1; j_call: TRBJ1-1; clone_size: -; d_call: -; cdr3_nt: TGCGCCAGCAGCCTCGTAGGGGAGGGGAACACTGAAGCTTTCTTT; cdr3_aa: CASSLVGEGNTEAFF
v_call: TRBV5-6; j_call: TRBJ1-2; clone_size: -; d_call: -; cdr3_nt: TGTGCCAGCAGCTTGGGGGGGCTCGGCTACACCTTC; cdr3_aa: CASSLGGLGYTF
v_call: TRBV10-2; j_call: TRBJ2-1; clone_size: -; d_call: TRBD2; cdr3_nt: TGCGCCAGCAGTGATTGGGCGGGAGTGAGGAATGAGCAGTTCTTC; cdr3_aa: CASSDWAGVRNEQFF
v_call: TRBV19; j_call: TRBJ2-1; clone_size: few; d_call: -; cdr3_nt: TGTGCCAGTAGTATTCCTGGGGCCAATGAGCAGTTCTTC; cdr3_aa: CASSIPGANEQFF
v_call: TRBV11-2; j_call: TRBJ1-1; clone_size: -; d_call: -; cdr3_nt: TGTGCCAGCAGCTTAAACCCCGGGGACACTGAAGCTTTCTTT; cdr3_aa: CASSLNPGDTEAFF
v_call: TRBV19; j_call: TRBJ1-6; clone_size: -; d_call: -; cdr3_nt: TGTGCCAGTAGCCTTGGGGCTAAGGGTTCACCCCTCCACTTT; cdr3_aa: CASSLGAKGSPLHF
v_call: TRBV6-1; j_call: TRBJ1-2; clone_size: few; d_call: -; cdr3_nt: TGTGCCAGCAGCGGTACAGCTACCCGCTTCTATGGCTACACCTTC; cdr3_aa: CASSGTATRFYGYTF
v_call: TRBV9; j_call: TRBJ1-4; clone_size: -; d_call: -; cdr3_nt: TGTGCCAGCAGTCAAACAGGGCCTAATGAAAAACTGTTTTTT; cdr3_aa: CASSQTGPNEKLFF
v_call: TRBV11-3; j_call: TRBJ2-1; clone_size: -; d_call: -; cdr3_nt: TGTGCCAGCAGCTTACAGGAGGACAATGAGCAGTTCTTC; cdr3_aa: CASSLQEDNEQFF
v_call: TRBV7-2; j_call: TRBJ1-1; clone_size: few; d_call: -; cdr3_nt: TGTGCCAGCAGCTTAGGTCCAGGGAGGGACACTGAAGCTTTCTTT; cdr3_aa: CASSLGPGRDTEAFF
v_call: TRBV19; j_call: TRBJ1-2; clone_size: -; d_call: TRBD1; cdr3_nt: TGTGCCAGTAGTAGAAGACAGGGGGCGGATGGCTACACCTTC; cdr3_aa: CASSRRQGADGYTF
v_call: TRBV7-6; j_call: TRBJ2-7; clone_size: -; d_call: TRBD1; cdr3_nt: TGTGCCAGCAGCTTACCTCCCACGGGACAGGCCTACGAGCAGTACTTC; cdr3_aa: CASSLPPTGQAYEQYF
v_call: TRBV11-2; j_call: TRBJ2-1; clone_size: -; d_call: -; cdr3_nt: TGTGCCAGCAGCTTAAGGGGACCCTACAATGAGCAGTTCTTC; cdr3_aa: CASSLRGPYNEQFF
v_call: TRBV6-4; j_call: TRBJ1-5; clone_size: -; d_call: -; cdr3_nt: TGTGCCAGCAGTTTCCCAGCCCAGCATTTT; cdr3_aa: CASSFPAQHF
v_call: TRBV28; j_call: TRBJ2-3; clone_size: -; d_call: -; cdr3_nt: TGTGCCAGCAGTCCCAACAGGGGACTCAGCACAGATACGCAGTATTTT; cdr3_aa: CASSPNRGLSTDTQYF
v_call: TRBV9; j_call: TRBJ2-5; clone_size: -; d_call: -; cdr3_nt: TGTGCCAGCAGCGTAGTAGGGGGGAGGGCCGGAGAGACCCAGTACTTC; cdr3_aa: CASSVVGGRAGETQYF
v_call: TRBV19; j_call: TRBJ1-5; clone_size: -; d_call: -; cdr3_nt: TGTGCCAGTACCCCTTTAAGGGAGGGAACTCAGCCCCAGCATTTT; cdr3_aa: CASTPLREGTQPQHF
v_call: TRBV11-1; j_call: TRBJ1-1; clone_size: -; d_call: -; cdr3_nt: TGTGCCAGCAGCGGCCAACAGGGTTTCCCCTTCTTT; cdr3_aa: CASSGQQGFPFF
v_call: TRBV19; j_call: TRBJ2-3; clone_size: -; d_call: -; cdr3_nt: TGTGCCAGTAGTAATTCAGGTGCCCGGTCAGATACGCAGTATTTT; cdr3_aa: CASSNSGARSDTQYF
v_call: TRBV18; j_call: TRBJ2-7; clone_size: -; d_call: TRBD2; cdr3_nt: TGTGCCAGCTCACCACCACGGGGGGGTAGCGGGAGCTACTACGAGCAGTACTTC; cdr3_aa: CASSPPRGGSGSYYEQYF
v_call: TRBV5-1; j_call: TRBJ2-7; clone_size: -; d_call: -; cdr3_nt: TGCGCCAGCAGCCCCGGGACACAAACCTACGAGCAGTACTTC; cdr3_aa: CASSPGTQTYEQYF
v_call: TRBV11-3; j_call: TRBJ2-1; clone_size: -; d_call: TRBD2; cdr3_nt: TGTGCCAGCAGCCCTAGCGGGAGATCGGAGAATGAGCAGTTCTTC; cdr3_aa: CASSPSGRSENEQFF
v_call: TRBV21-1; j_call: TRBJ2-1; clone_size: -; d_call: -; cdr3_nt: TGTGCCAGCCAGCGAAGTTGGGTACTAGCGGGAGAACGGAGCTCCTACAATGAGCAGTTCTTC; cdr3_aa: CASQRSWVLAGERSSYNEQFF